This T cell receptor (beta chain) was found in a study of healthy donors' naive CD4 and CD8 T cells (dated by TCRdb to the mid-2010s). Regarding the study in general: Donors were selected to cover three age groups (20-25, 40-50 and 60-70 years, over 5 each), with a mean age of roughly 43, and half of the donors were female. For TCR alpha, a new primer set was designed to cover all functional IMGT alpha gene variants, and all other steps followed the beta-chain workflow. To examine how TCR variation is linked to lineage commitment, the study sequenced rearranged TCR alpha and beta chains from naive CD4+ and CD8+ T cells. Peripheral blood mononuclear cells were obtained from 15 to 20 unrelated, healthy individuals. Donors were HLA-typed by sequencing at HLA-A, -B, -C, -DRB1, -DQB1 and -DPB1 using the SBTexcellerator protocol, an ABI3130xl analyzer and SBTengine software. Broad study findings and their caveats: Taken together, V genes, J genes and CDR3 charge appeared to account for approximately 13% of the variance in CD4/CD8 propensity, acting in a largely additive way. Possible repertoire bias from homeostatic proliferation of naive T cells was not directly addressed. Bias between naive CD4+ and CD8+ cells was reportedly observed for most V and J gene segments, consistently across donors and independently of HLA genotype. Because alpha and beta chains were sequenced in bulk and could not be paired, combined chain effects were not evaluated. In both chains, CD4+ lineage was associated with a positively charged CDR3, and CD8+ lineage was associated with a negatively charged CDR3.

The germline V gene encodes CDR1 LNHDA and CDR2 SQIVND (reference sequence). At the junction V is shortened by 5 bases and J by 0 bases, with 11 bases in between. The CDR3 has 15 amino acids, counting the end cysteine and phenylalanine. Kept here is only the CDR3 DNA, which spans 45 bases and is read in frame from base 1. Cells with a CD4+CD8-CD45RO-CD45RA+ profile were isolated by FACS and defined as naive CD4+ T cells, and those with a CD8+CD4-CD45RA+CD27bright profile were defined as naive CD8+ T cells. Antibodies against CD4 (RPA-T4), CD8 (SK1), CD27 (O323), CD45RA (HI100) and CD45RO (UCHL1) were used for sorting. TCRdb shows the sequencer as 454 GS FLX Titanium. A previously published linear amplification protocol was used to construct TCR libraries from about 490 ng of total RNA. Sequencing was carried out on the Roche/454 Genome Sequencer using Titanium chemistry. Concerning the study's data processing: A total of more than 70,000 rearranged TCR alpha transcripts were sequenced from a few of the healthy donors. Duplicate transcripts were dropped, and unique TCR clonotypes were identified by the CDR3 junction according to IMGT nomenclature. In R 2.13.0, logistic regression modeled CD4 versus CD8 status on V and J genes, adjusting for donor effects, with Bonferroni correction for multiple testing. TCRdb redid the processing of the public reads, applying fastp at Q25 and MiXCR, and retained in-frame beta chains. Each entry is one CDR3 protein sequence, shown with its most common DNA and genes. The V and J calls, along with clone size, are taken from TCRdb and not from the paper's own processing. In this sample the table shows about 180,000 distinct CDR3 sequences, 65% to 75% of which occur a single time. Clones ranked in the top ten supply 2% to 2.5% of the sample.

This clonotype has just one count. Its antigen remains undetermined. One base away there is no much larger clone; base qualities are not given. One read amounts to weak evidence. This TCR was recovered from a pool of human donors in good health; the sample pools cells from several healthy donors. The sample consisted of naive CD4+ and CD8+ T cells sorted from blood, pooled from several donors. The intended sense of this specimen's cell subset or site label: FACS-sorted naive CD4+ (CD45RO-CD45RA+) and naive CD8+ (CD45RA+CD27bright) T cells. The rearranged segments are TRBV19 and TRBJ1-3, with no D gene named confidently. The DNA sequence is given as TGTGCCAGTAGTGGGCGAGTGAGCTCTGGAAACACCATATATTTT. Protein translation: CASSGRVSSGNTIYF.